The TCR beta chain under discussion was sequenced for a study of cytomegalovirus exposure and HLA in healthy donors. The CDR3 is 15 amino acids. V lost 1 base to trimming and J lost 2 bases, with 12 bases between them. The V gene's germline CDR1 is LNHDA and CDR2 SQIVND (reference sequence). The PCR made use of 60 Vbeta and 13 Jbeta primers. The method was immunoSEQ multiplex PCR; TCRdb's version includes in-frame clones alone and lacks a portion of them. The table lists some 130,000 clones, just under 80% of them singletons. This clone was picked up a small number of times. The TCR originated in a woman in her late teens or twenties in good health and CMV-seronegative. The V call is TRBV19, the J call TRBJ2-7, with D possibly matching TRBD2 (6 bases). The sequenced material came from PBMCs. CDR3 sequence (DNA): TGTGCCAGTAGTATAGGCCGGGAGCTCCCCTACGAGCAGTACTTC. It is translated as CASSIGRELPYEQYF.